This TCR beta chain was found in a study of shared clonotypes between healthy human individuals. General study findings and limits: Memory subsets generally showed smaller estimated richness than naive subsets did. Generation probabilities were higher for clonotypes shared across all four sorted-subset donors than for unshared ones.

As for this clone: What it recognizes is unknown.

Naive-designated CD8 cells lacked CD45RO, were positively enriched for CCR7, and omitted terminally differentiated effector memory CD45RA+ cells. TCRdb keeps only in-frame clones here, not all; method: immunoSEQ multiplex PCR. The sample carries about 2.2 million clones, around 93% recorded once. The CDR3 length is 15 residues. Germline assignment: CDR1 SGHTS and CDR2 YDEGEE. The V end lost 3 bases, the J end lost 1 base, and 13 bases lay between the germline ends. What was sequenced was naive CD8+ T cells from PBMCs. The chain links TRBV5-8 to TRBJ1-1; D is uncertain. This receptor was obtained from a man between 18 and 35 years old in good health. Some clones in this sample may be carry-over from other donors' samples. The CDR3 nucleotides are TGTGCCAGCAGCTCCCGGGCGAGGGCGAACACTGAAGCTTTCTTT. Protein product: CASSSRARANTEAFF.